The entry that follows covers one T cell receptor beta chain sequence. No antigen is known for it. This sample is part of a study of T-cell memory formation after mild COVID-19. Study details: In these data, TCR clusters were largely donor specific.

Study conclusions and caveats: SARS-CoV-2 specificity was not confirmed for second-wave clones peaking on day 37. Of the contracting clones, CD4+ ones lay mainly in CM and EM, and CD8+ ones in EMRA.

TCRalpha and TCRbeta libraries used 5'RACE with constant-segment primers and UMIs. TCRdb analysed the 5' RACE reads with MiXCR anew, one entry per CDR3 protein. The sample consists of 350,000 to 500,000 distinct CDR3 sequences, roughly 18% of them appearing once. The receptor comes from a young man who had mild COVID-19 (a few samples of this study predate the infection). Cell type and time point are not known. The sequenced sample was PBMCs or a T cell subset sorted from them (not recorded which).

CDR3 region: CASTKTSGGLGVEYF. The CDR3 coding sequence is TGTGCCAGCACCAAGACTAGCGGGGGGCTCGGGGTCGAGTACTTC. The chain is built from TRBV6-1 and TRBJ2-5; 13 nucleotides match TRBD2. Per germline, CDR1 MNHNS and CDR2 SASEGT. The J segment lost 12 bases and the V segment lost 7 bases, leaving 14 bases of the junction unmatched. This CDR3 has 15 amino acids.